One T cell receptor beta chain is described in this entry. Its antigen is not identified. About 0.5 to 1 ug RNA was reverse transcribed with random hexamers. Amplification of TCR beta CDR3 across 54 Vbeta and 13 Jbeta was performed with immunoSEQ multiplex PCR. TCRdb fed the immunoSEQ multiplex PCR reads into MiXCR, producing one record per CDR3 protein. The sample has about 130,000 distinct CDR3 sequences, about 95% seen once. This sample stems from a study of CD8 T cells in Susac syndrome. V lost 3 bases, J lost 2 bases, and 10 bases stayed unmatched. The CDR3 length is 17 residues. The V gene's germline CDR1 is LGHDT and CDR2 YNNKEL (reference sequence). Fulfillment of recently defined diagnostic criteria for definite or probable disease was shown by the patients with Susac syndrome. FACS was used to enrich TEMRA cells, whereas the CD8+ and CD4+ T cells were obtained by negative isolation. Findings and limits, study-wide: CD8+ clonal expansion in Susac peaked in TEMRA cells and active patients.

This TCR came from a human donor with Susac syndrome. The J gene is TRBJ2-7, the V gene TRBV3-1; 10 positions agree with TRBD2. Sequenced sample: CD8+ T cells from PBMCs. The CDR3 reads CASSQYAASGSPYEQYF. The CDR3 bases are TGTGCCAGCAGCCAGTACGCGGCTAGCGGGAGTCCCTACGAGCAGTACTTC.